One and the same sample provided the 32 T cell receptor beta chains below, sequenced in a study of blood T cell repertoires in COVID-19. Produced via immunoSEQ multiplex PCR; TCRdb's table is partial and in-frame only. This sample has roughly 170,000 clones, with about 80% found just once. Sequencing used peripheral blood. These receptors were taken from a woman in her 70s with acute or convalescent COVID-19.

This chain links TRBV10-3 with TRBJ2-1; 8 bases agree with TRBD1. Trimming at V came to 6 bases and at J to 1 base, leaving 5 bases not matched to a gene. The germline gives CDR1 ENHRY, CDR2 SYGVKD. This CDR3 is 15 amino acids long. The CDR3 sequence: CAISERDRSYNEQFF. CDR3 sequence (DNA): TGTGCCATCAGCGAGAGGGACAGGTCCTACAATGAGCAGTTCTTC.

The chain links TRBV5-6 to TRBJ2-3; 8 nucleotides line up with TRBD1. V was clipped by 0 bases and J by 2 bases; unmatched bases: 2. Looked up from germline, CDR1 is SGHDT and CDR2 is YYEEEE. This CDR3 is 15 amino acids long. This CDR3 is CASSLGTGFTDTQYF. In DNA form, the CDR3 reads TGTGCCAGCAGCTTGGGGACAGGGTTCACAGATACGCAGTATTTT.

This clone was counted once. The V and J genes are TRBV11-2 and TRBJ2-2; TRBD1 matches at 12 bases. The junction had 15 bases not matched to a gene; V was cut back by 5 bases and J by 5 bases. Germline V lookup: CDR1 SGHAT, CDR2 FQNNGV. The CDR3 spans 19 residues. For the CDR3, the DNA is TGTGCCAGCAGCCCACTACCGGGACAGGGGGCGGTTTGGACCGGGGAGCTGTTTTTT. Its protein is CASSPLPGQGAVWTGELFF.

The chain has TRBV5-1 and TRBJ2-2, with 12 bases fitting TRBD2. V lost 4 bases and J lost 0; bases outside the gene matches: 4. Germline V gene sequence: CDR1 SGHRS, CDR2 YFSETQ. The CDR3 contains 17 residues. CDR3 sequence: CASSLTSGRSNTGELFF. In DNA, the CDR3 is TGCGCCAGCAGCCTTACTAGCGGGAGGTCGAACACCGGGGAGCTGTTTTTT.

This clone occurred once. The rearrangement links TRBV7-9 to TRBJ2-1, with 10 bases matching TRBD1. J was trimmed by 3 bases and V by 10 bases; bases with no gene match: 12. Germline CDR1 SEHNR, CDR2 FQNEAQ (reference sequence). This CDR3 is 16 amino acids long. CDR3 amino acids: CATTDEGQGNYNEQFF. DNA for the CDR3: TGTGCCACCACGGACGAGGGACAGGGGAACTACAATGAGCAGTTCTTC.

V and J are TRBV7-9 and TRBJ1-2; TRBD1 is a possible D gene (5 bases). V lost 5 bases and J 0 bases, leaving 16 bases between the germline ends. Germline assignment: CDR1 SEHNR and CDR2 FQNEAQ (reference sequence). The CDR3 extends over 16 amino acids. CDR3 sequence: CASSHLLGAANYGYTF. The CDR3 DNA reads as TGTGCCAGCAGCCACTTGCTTGGGGCGGCTAACTATGGCTACACCTTC.

Concerning this clone: In the same sample, other DNA sequences code for this CDR3. The gene calls are TRBV7-8 and TRBJ2-7; 7 bases map to TRBD1. CDR3 length equals 13 residues. V shed 6 bases and J 4 bases; nucleotides not matched to a gene: 6. The germline gives CDR1 SGHVS, CDR2 FQNEAQ. The chain's CDR3 is CASRGTDSYEQYF. CDR3 bases: TGTGCCAGCAGGGGGACAGACTCGTACGAGCAGTACTTC.

The V call is TRBV3-1 (or the pseudogene TRBV3-2), the J call TRBJ2-2, with 11 bases aligning to TRBD2. The junction had 12 bases not matched to a gene; V was cut back by 6 bases and J by 6 bases. Per the germline V gene, CDR1 is LGHDT and CDR2 is YNNKEL (reference sequence). The CDR3 sequence is 17 residues long. This CDR3 reads CASRHGRLAGGAGELFF. In DNA, the CDR3 is TGTGCCAGCAGACACGGCCGTCTAGCGGGAGGTGCCGGGGAGCTGTTTTTT.

The CDR3 is CAWSVDRANSPLHF. CDR3 bases: TGTGCCTGGAGTGTTGACAGGGCCAATTCACCCCTCCACTTT. V and J are TRBV30 and TRBJ1-6; 7 bases line up with TRBD1. From germline, CDR1 is GTSNPN and CDR2 SVGIG (reference sequence). CDR3 length equals 14 residues. With 0 bases clipped from V and 7 bases from J, the junction kept 3 bases outside the gene matches.

This chain connects TRBV5-1 to TRBJ2-3, with 7 bases aligning to TRBD1. Germline CDR1 SGHRS, CDR2 YFSETQ. With 4 bases clipped from V and 2 bases from J, the junction kept 7 bases outside the gene matches. The length of the CDR3 is 15 residues. The CDR3 reads CASSRDSLITDTQYF. The CDR3 DNA reads as TGCGCCAGCAGCCGGGACAGCCTTATCACAGATACGCAGTATTTT.

In this sample, this clone turned up a few times. This chain joins TRBV11-2 and TRBJ2-7; maybe TRBD1 (5 bases). The V end lost 0 bases, the J end lost 8 bases, and 17 bases lay between the germline ends. The CDR3 covers 15 residues. The germline CDR1 and CDR2 sequences are SGHAT and FQNNGV. CDR3 sequence: CASSLDTQGVRQQYF. CDR3 nucleotides: TGTGCCAGCAGCTTAGATACGCAGGGTGTTAGGCAGCAGTACTTC.

The rearrangement uses TRBV3-1 (or the pseudogene TRBV3-2) and TRBJ1-1, with a possible D match to TRBD1 (5 bases). The CDR3 has 12 residues. The V gene lost 0 bases and the J gene lost 10 bases, with 9 bases spanning the gap. Germline V lookup: CDR1 LGHDT, CDR2 YNNKEL (reference sequence). CDR3: CASSQDPGGAFF. In nucleotides, the CDR3 is TGTGCCAGCAGCCAAGATCCGGGGGGAGCTTTCTTT.

CDR3 in DNA: TGCGCCAGCAGCTTTACAGGGGTGGGTCGAGATACGCAGTATTTT. Amino acids: CASSFTGVGRDTQYF. This sequence joins TRBV5-1 and TRBJ2-3, with 7 positions matching TRBD1. There are 15 residues in the CDR3. J gave up 5 bases and V 2 bases, and 8 bases lay outside the gene matches. Germline assignment: CDR1 SGHRS and CDR2 YFSETQ.

V gene TRBV5-1 combines with J gene TRBJ1-4; the match to TRBD1 covers 10 bases. The CDR3 loop spans 17 amino acids. The J segment lost 0 bases and the V segment lost 4 bases, leaving 6 bases of the junction unmatched. CDR1 SGHRS and CDR2 YFSETQ come from the germline V gene. The chain's CDR3 is CASSGGDRGPTNEKLFF. As DNA, the CDR3 is TGCGCCAGCAGCGGGGGGGACAGGGGACCAACTAATGAAAAACTGTTTTTT.

The rearrangement links TRBV7-2 to TRBJ2-3; 8 bases agree with TRBD1. The CDR3 contains 14 residues. CDR1 is SGHTA, CDR2 FQGNSA, per germline. Trimming cost V 6 bases and J 4 bases; bases outside gene matches: 6. The CDR3, as DNA: TGTGCCAGCAGGCCCGGACAGGGCCCAGATACGCAGTATTTT. This sequence encodes CASRPGQGPDTQYF. The full variable domain, in which reference TRBV7-2 and TRBJ2-3 provide the parts outside the CDR3, is GAGVSQSPSNKVTEKGKDVELRCDPISGHTALYWYRQSLGQGLEFLIYFQGNSAPDKSGLPSDRFSAERTGGSVSTLTIQRTQQEDSAVYLCASRPGQGPDTQYFGPGTRLTVL.

CDR3 sequence: CASRDRNTGELFF. The CDR3 DNA is TGTGCCAGCCGGGACAGGAACACCGGGGAGCTGTTTTTT. V usage is TRBV6-4 and J usage is TRBJ2-2, with 7 nucleotides matching TRBD1. CDR1 and CDR2 (germline): MRHNA, SNTAGT. This CDR3 region has 13 residues. J lost 1 base, V lost 8 bases, and 1 base had no gene match.

This clone was counted between two and nine times. The V gene is TRBV2, the J gene TRBJ2-7, with D maybe TRBD1 (5 bases). This CDR3 has 14 residues. Germline V gives CDR1 SNHLY, CDR2 FYNNEI. Trimming removed 4 bases from V and 3 bases from J, with 13 bases in between. The CDR3 is CASSVQGRSYEQYF. DNA of the CDR3: TGTGCCAGCAGTGTTCAGGGTCGGAGCTACGAGCAGTACTTC. Based on the CDR3 plus reference TRBV2 and TRBJ2-7, the full variable domain is EPEVTQTPSHQVTQMGQEVILRCVPISNHLYFYWYRQILGQKVEFLVSFYNNEISEKSEIFDDQFSVERPDGSNFTLKIRSTKLEDSAMYFCASSVQGRSYEQYFGPGTRLTVT.

The J gene is TRBJ2-1, the V gene TRBV29-1; 7 bases line up with TRBD2. Germline V gene sequence: CDR1 SQVTM, CDR2 ANQGSEA. The CDR3 runs 15 residues. V lost 1 base to trimming and J lost 1 base; unmatched junction nucleotides: 4. CDR3 in DNA: TGCAGCGTTGAAGGGACTAGTGATTCCTACAATGAGCAGTTCTTC. Protein: CSVEGTSDSYNEQFF.

This chain joins TRBV4-1 and TRBJ2-7, with D hard to call. Germline loops: CDR1 MGHRA, CDR2 YSYEKL. V lost 2 bases and J lost 2, with 10 bases in between. This CDR3 is 14 amino acids long. The CDR3 sequence is CASSQPPSAYEQYF. CDR3 DNA sequence: TGCGCCAGCAGCCAACCGCCGTCGGCCTACGAGCAGTACTTC.

This clone came up once. The CDR3 reads CASSLGSEPRETQYF. CDR3 bases: TGTGCCAGCAGCTTAGGCAGTGAACCCCGAGAGACCCAGTACTTC. V is TRBV11-2 and J is TRBJ2-5; the D is unclear. V dropped 1 base and J dropped 4 bases, with 13 bases sitting between them. The V gene's germline CDR1 is SGHAT and CDR2 FQNNGV. The CDR3 has 15 amino acids.

For the CDR3, the DNA is TGTGCCAGCAGCTCTCGTGACAGGCCGAACACTGAAGCTTTCTTT. It codes for CASSSRDRPNTEAFF. The chain is built from TRBV5-6 and TRBJ1-1, with a possible D match to TRBD1 (6 bases). CDR1 and CDR2 (germline): SGHDT, YYEEEE. The V end lost 3 bases, the J end lost 1 base, and 13 bases lay between the germline ends. The CDR3 covers 15 residues.

V usage is TRBV5-1 and J usage is TRBJ1-1; D remains ambiguous. CDR1 SGHRS and CDR2 YFSETQ come from the germline V gene. V was pared by 0 bases and J by 1 base, with 10 bases between. This CDR3 region has 15 residues. Here the CDR3 DNA reads TGCGCCAGCAGCTTGGAGGGCGGGAGGAACACTGAAGCTTTCTTT. Its protein product is CASSLEGGRNTEAFF.

This clone was picked up one time. V gene TRBV18 combines with J gene TRBJ2-1; TRBD2 is a possible D gene (5 bases). CDR3 length: 16 amino acids. Germline V gene lookup returns CDR1 KGHSH and CDR2 LQKENI. Trimming took 2 bases from V and 5 from J, leaving 16 bases between them. The CDR3 DNA follows: TGTGCCAGCTCACCAGGCTTTCAGGAGCGGAACAATGAGCAGTTCTTC. It specifies CASSPGFQERNNEQFF.

Worth noting for this clone: At the DNA level, this CDR3 is encoded by other sequences in the same sample as well. The chain recombines TRBV9 with TRBJ2-2; 7 nucleotides align to TRBD2. The length of the CDR3 is 16 residues. Per the germline V gene, CDR1 is SGDLS and CDR2 is YYNGEE. J lost 2 bases, V lost 0 bases, and 4 bases had no gene match. The DNA for the CDR3 is TGTGCCAGCAGCGTAGAATCTAGCGGTAACACCGGGGAGCTGTTTTTT. As protein: CASSVESSGNTGELFF.

V and J are TRBV28 and TRBJ2-1; possible D gene TRBD1, 6 bases. CDR3 length equals 13 residues. Germline assignment: CDR1 MDHEN and CDR2 SYDVKM. The V end lost 7 bases, the J end lost 7 bases, and 14 bases lay between the germline ends. Here the CDR3 reads CASKGERFNEQFF. In nucleotides, the CDR3 is TGTGCCAGCAAGGGGGAGCGATTTAATGAGCAGTTCTTC.

The gene calls are TRBV28 and TRBJ2-3, with 9 nucleotides matching TRBD1. Unmatched junction bases numbered 5, after V lost 6 bases and J lost 4 bases. Germline V gives CDR1 MDHEN, CDR2 SYDVKM. The CDR3 runs 14 residues. This chain's CDR3 is CASSRDRVADTQYF. In DNA, the CDR3 is TGTGCCAGCAGCCGGGACAGGGTGGCAGATACGCAGTATTTT.

CDR3 residues: CASSRNNEQFF. CDR3 sequence (DNA): TGTGCCAGCAGTCGTAACAATGAGCAGTTCTTC. The V gene is TRBV28, the J gene TRBJ2-1; D ambiguous. This CDR3 comprises 11 residues. Per the germline V gene, CDR1 is MDHEN and CDR2 is SYDVKM. V lost 5 bases to trimming and J lost 5 bases, with 4 bases between them.

This clone was detected only a few times. The chain combines TRBV5-1 with TRBJ1-2, with unresolved D. V dropped 0 bases and J dropped 3 bases, with 12 bases sitting between them. CDR1 and CDR2 from the germline V gene are SGHRS and YFSETQ. The CDR3 consists of 15 residues. This CDR3 reads CASSLDTYNDYGYTF. The CDR3 coding sequence is TGCGCCAGCAGCTTGGACACATACAACGACTATGGCTACACCTTC.

This clone was counted once. The rearrangement joins TRBV27 to TRBJ2-6; D call uncertain. Looked up from germline, CDR1 is MNHEY and CDR2 is SMNVEV (reference sequence). V was clipped by 2 bases and J by 0 bases, with 8 bases between them. CDR3 size: 16 residues. CDR3 sequence reads: CASSLAINSGANVLTF. CDR3 DNA sequence: TGTGCCAGCAGTTTAGCGATTAACTCTGGGGCCAACGTCCTGACTTTC.

The rearrangement uses TRBV6-5 and TRBJ2-7; 11 positions match TRBD2. Germline V lookup: CDR1 MNHEY, CDR2 SVGAGI. The CDR3 length is 14 residues. V was pared by 7 bases and J by 3 bases, with 5 bases of the junction left unmatched. CDR3 in DNA: TGTGCCAGCACCCCAGGGACTAGCGGCTACGAGCAGTACTTC. Its translation is CASTPGTSGYEQYF.

The CDR3 protein is CASSLASGGYNEQFF. As DNA, the CDR3 is TGTGCCAGCAGCTTGGCGAGCGGGGGCTACAATGAGCAGTTCTTC. The chain joins TRBV5-6 to TRBJ2-1; 8 positions agree with TRBD2. From germline, CDR1 is SGHDT and CDR2 YYEEEE. V lost 0 bases to trimming and J lost 3 bases; unmatched junction nucleotides: 2. The CDR3 has 15 residues.

The V call is TRBV12-5, the J call TRBJ2-3, with D tentatively TRBD1 (6 bases). Germline V gene lookup returns CDR1 LGHNT and CDR2 FRNRAP. The CDR3 length is 16 residues. The V end was cut by 6 bases, the J end by 0 bases, with 16 bases between. Here the CDR3 DNA reads TGTGCTAGTGGCCGAAGACAGGAGACTAGCACAGATACGCAGTATTTT. Translating gives CASGRRQETSTDTQYF.